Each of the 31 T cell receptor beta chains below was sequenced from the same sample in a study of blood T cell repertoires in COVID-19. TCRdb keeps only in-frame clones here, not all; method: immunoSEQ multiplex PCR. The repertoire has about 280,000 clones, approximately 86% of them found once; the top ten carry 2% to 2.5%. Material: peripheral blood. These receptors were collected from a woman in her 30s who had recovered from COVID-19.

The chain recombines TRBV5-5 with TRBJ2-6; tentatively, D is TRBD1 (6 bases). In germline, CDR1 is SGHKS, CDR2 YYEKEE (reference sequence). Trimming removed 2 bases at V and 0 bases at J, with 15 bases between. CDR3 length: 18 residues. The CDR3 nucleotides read TGTGCCAGCAGCTTCTATTTTGGGGGCGACTCTGGGGCCAACGTCCTGACTTTC. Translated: CASSFYFGGDSGANVLTF. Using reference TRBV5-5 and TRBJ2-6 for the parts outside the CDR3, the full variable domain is DAGVTQSPTHLIKTRGQQVTLRCSPISGHKSVSWYQQVLGQGPQFIFQYYEKEERGRGNFPDRFSARQFPNYSSELNVNALLLGDSALYLCASSFYFGGDSGANVLTFGAGSRLTVL.

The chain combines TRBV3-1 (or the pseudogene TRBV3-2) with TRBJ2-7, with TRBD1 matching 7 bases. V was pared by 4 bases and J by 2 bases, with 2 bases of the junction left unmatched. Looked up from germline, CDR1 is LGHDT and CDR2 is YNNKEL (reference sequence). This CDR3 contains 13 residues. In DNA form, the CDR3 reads TGTGCCAGCAGCCCGGACAGGACCTACGAGCAGTACTTC. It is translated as CASSPDRTYEQYF.

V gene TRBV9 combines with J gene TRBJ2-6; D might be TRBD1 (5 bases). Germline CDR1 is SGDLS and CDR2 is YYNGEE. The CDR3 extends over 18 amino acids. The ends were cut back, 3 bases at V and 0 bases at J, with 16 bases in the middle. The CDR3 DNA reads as TGTGCCAGCAGCGCCTCAGGGATTCCTTTCTCTGGGGCCAACGTCCTGACTTTC. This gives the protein CASSASGIPFSGANVLTF.

CDR3 sequence (DNA): TGCAGCGTAGTAAAAGGTAGCCGTACGCAGTATTTT. Its translation is CSVVKGSRTQYF. The genes are TRBV29-1 and TRBJ2-3, with D unclear. The CDR3 contains 12 residues. The germline CDR1 and CDR2 sequences are SQVTM and ANQGSEA. The V end was cut by 6 bases, the J end by 8 bases, with 15 bases between.

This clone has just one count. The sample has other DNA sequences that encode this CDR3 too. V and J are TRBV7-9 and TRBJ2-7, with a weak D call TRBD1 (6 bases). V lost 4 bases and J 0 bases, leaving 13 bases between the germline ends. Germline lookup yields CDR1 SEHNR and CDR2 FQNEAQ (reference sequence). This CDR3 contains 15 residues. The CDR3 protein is CASSSGTGSSYEQYF. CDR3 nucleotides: TGTGCCAGCAGCTCAGGAACAGGGTCCTCCTACGAGCAGTACTTC.

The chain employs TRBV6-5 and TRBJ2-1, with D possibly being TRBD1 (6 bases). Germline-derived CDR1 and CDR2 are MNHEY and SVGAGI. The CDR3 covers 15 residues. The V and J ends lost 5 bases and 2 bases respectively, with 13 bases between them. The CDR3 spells CASSPTGMTYNEQFF. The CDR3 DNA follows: TGTGCCAGCAGTCCAACAGGGATGACCTACAATGAGCAGTTCTTC.

The chain's CDR3 is CASSLAGNPDTQYF. The CDR3 DNA reads TGTGCCAGCAGCTTAGCCGGGAATCCAGATACGCAGTATTTT. The chain has TRBV7-9 and TRBJ2-3; possibly TRBD2 for D (5 bases). CDR3 length: 14 residues. Trimming took off 0 bases at V and 4 bases at J, with 8 bases between the two ends. Germline CDR1 reads SEHNR; CDR2 reads FQNEAQ (reference sequence). The whole variable domain, remainder taken from reference TRBV7-9 and TRBJ2-3, is DTGVSQNPRHKITKRGQNVTFRCDPISEHNRLYWYRQTLGQGPEFLTYFQNEAQLEKSRLLSDRFSAERPKGSFSTLEIQRTEQGDSAMYLCASSLAGNPDTQYFGPGTRLTVL.

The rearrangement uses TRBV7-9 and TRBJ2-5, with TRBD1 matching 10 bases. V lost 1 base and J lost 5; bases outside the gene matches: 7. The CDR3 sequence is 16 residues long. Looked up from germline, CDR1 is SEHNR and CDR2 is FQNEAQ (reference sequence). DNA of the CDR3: TGTGCCAGCAGCTTAGGGGACAGGGGTCGACGGGAGACCCAGTACTTC. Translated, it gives CASSLGDRGRRETQYF.

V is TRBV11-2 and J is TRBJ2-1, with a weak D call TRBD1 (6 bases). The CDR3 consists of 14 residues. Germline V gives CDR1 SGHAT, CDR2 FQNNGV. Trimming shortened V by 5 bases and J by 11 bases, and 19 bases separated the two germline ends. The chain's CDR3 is CASSPTTGTTQQFF. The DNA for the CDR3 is TGTGCCAGCAGCCCTACTACCGGGACAACACAGCAGTTCTTC.

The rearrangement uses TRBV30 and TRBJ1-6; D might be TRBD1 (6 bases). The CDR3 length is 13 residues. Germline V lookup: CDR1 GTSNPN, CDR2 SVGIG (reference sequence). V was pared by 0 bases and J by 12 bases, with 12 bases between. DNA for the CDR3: TGTGCCTGGAGTGTTAACAGGGTCGTACCCCTCCACTTT. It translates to CAWSVNRVVPLHF.

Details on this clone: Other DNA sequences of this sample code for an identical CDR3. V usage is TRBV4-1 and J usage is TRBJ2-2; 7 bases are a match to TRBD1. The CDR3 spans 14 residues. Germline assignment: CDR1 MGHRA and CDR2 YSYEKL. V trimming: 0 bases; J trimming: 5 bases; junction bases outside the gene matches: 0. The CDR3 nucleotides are TGCGCCAGCAGCCAAGACAGGGGGACCGGGGAGCTGTTTTTT. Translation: CASSQDRGTGELFF.

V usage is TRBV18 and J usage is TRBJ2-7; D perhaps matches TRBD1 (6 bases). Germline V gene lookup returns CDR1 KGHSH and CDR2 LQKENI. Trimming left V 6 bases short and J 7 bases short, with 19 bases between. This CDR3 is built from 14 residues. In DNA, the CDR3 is TGTGCCAGCTCTCTCGGCCAGGGACATAGGGAGCAGTACTTC. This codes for CASSLGQGHREQYF.

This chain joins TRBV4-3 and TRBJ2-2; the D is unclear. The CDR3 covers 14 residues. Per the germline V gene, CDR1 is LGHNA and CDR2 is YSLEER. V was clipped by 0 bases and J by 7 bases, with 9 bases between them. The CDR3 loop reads CASSQDGLGGELFF. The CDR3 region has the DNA TGCGCCAGCAGCCAAGATGGCCTAGGCGGGGAGCTGTTTTTT.

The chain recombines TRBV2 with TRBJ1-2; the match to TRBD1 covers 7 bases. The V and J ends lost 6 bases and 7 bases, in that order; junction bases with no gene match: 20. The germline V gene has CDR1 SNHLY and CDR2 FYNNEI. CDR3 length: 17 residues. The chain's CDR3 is CASSLRQGVNVRSGYTF. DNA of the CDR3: TGTGCCAGCAGCCTAAGACAGGGTGTGAATGTGCGCTCTGGCTACACCTTC.

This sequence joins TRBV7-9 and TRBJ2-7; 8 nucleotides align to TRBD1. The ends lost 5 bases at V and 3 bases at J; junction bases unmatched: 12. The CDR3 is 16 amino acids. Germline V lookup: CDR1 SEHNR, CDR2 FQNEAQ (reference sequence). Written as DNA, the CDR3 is TGTGCCAGCAGCCAAAGTTGGGACAGGCCCTACTACGAGCAGTACTTC. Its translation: CASSQSWDRPYYEQYF.

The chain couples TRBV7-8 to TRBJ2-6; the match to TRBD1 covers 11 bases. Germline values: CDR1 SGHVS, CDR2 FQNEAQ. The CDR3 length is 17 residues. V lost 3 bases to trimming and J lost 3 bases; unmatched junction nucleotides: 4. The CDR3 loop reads CASSFGQGAYGANVLTF. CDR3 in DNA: TGTGCCAGCAGCTTCGGACAGGGGGCTTATGGGGCCAACGTCCTGACTTTC.

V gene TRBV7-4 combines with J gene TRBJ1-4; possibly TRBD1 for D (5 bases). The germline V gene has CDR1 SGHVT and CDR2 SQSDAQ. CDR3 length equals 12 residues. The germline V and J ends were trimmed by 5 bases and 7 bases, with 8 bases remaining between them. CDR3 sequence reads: CASSPTVEKLFF. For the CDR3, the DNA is TGTGCCAGCAGCCCGACAGTTGAAAAACTGTTTTTT.

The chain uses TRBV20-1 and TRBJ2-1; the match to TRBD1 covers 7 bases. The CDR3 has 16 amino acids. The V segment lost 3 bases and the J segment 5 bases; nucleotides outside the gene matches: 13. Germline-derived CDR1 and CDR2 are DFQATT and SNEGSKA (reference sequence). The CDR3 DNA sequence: TGCAGTGCTAGTAGGTTCTCAGGGGGAGCGGACAATGAGCAGTTCTTC. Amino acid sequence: CSASRFSGGADNEQFF.

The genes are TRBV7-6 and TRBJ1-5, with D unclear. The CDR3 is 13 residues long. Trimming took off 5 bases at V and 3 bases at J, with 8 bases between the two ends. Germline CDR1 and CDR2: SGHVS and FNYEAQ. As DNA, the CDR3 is TGTGCCAGCAGCGTGATGGCCAATCAGCCCCAGCATTTT. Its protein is CASSVMANQPQHF.

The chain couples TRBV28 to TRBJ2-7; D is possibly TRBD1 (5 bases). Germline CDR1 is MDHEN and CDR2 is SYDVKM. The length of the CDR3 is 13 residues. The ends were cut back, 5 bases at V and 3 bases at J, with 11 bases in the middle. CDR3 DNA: TGTGCCAGCAGTCGACGACAGCTCTACGAGCAGTACTTC. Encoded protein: CASSRRQLYEQYF. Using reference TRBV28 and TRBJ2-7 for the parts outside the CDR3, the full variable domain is DVKVTQSSRYLVKRTGEKVFLECVQDMDHENMFWYRQDPGLGLRLIYFSYDVKMKEKGDIPEGYSVSREKKERFSLILESASTNQTSMYLCASSRRQLYEQYFGPGTRLTVT.

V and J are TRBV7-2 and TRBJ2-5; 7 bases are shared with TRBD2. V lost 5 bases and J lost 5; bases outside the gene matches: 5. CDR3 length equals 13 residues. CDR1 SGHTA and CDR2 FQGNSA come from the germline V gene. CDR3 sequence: CASSVTGGETQYF. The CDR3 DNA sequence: TGTGCCAGCAGCGTCACCGGGGGGGAGACCCAGTACTTC.

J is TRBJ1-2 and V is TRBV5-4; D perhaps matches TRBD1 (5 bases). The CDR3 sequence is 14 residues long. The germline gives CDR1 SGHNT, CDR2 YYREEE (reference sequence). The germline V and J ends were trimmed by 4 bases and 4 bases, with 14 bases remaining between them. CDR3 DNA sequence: TGTGCCAGCAGCGAGACAGATCCGACCTATGGCTACACCTTC. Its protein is CASSETDPTYGYTF.

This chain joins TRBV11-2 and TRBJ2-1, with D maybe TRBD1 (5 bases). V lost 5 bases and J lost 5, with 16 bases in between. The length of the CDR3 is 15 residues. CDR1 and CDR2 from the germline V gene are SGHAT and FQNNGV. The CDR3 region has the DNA TGTGCCAGCAGCGTTATTAGGGGCAAGGACAATGAGCAGTTCTTC. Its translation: CASSVIRGKDNEQFF.

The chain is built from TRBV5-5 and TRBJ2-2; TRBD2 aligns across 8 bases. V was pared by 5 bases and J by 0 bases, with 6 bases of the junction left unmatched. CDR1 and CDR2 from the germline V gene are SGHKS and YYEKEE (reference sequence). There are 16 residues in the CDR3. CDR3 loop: CASSKDSGANTGELFF. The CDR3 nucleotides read TGTGCCAGCAGTAAGGATAGCGGGGCGAACACCGGGGAGCTGTTTTTT.

The CDR3 loop reads CASSRSGGGTDTQYF. CDR3 nucleotides: TGTGCCAGCAGCCGGTCCGGGGGGGGCACAGATACGCAGTATTTT. The chain combines TRBV7-9 with TRBJ2-3; 8 bases map to TRBD2. The CDR3 runs to 15 residues. Germline assignment: CDR1 SEHNR and CDR2 FQNEAQ (reference sequence). V was pared by 5 bases and J by 1 base, with 5 bases of the junction left unmatched.

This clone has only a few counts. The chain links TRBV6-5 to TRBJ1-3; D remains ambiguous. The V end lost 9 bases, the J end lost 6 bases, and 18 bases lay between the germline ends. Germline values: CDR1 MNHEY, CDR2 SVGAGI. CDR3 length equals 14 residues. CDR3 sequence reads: CASHSGTSKNTIYF. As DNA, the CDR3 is TGTGCCAGTCATTCGGGAACAAGCAAAAACACCATATATTTT.

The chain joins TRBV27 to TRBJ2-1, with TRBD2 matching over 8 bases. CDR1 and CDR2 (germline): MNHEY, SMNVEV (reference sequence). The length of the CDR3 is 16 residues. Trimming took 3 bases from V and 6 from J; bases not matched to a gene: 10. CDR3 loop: CASSFPGLEGLNEQFF. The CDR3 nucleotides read TGTGCCAGCAGTTTCCCGGGACTAGAAGGTCTCAATGAGCAGTTCTTC.

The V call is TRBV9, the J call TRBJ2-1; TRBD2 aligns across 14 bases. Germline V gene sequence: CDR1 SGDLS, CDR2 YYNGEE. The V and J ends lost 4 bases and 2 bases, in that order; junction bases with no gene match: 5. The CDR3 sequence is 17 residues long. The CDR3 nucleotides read TGTGCCAGCAGCATGCAGGGACTAGCGGGAGCCTACAATGAGCAGTTCTTC. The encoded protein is CASSMQGLAGAYNEQFF.

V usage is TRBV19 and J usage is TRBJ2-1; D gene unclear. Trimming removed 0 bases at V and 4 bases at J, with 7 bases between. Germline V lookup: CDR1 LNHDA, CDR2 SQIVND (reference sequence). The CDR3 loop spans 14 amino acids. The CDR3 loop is CASSIDLEYNEQFF. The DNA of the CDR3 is TGTGCCAGTAGTATAGATTTAGAGTACAATGAGCAGTTCTTC.

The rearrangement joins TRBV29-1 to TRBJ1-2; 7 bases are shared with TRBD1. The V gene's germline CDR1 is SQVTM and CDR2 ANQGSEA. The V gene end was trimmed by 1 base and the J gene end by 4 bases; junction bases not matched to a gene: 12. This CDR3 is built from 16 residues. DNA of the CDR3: TGCAGCGTTGAAGCCCAGGGGGGCCTCAAAGGCTATGGCTACACCTTC. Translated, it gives CSVEAQGGLKGYGYTF.

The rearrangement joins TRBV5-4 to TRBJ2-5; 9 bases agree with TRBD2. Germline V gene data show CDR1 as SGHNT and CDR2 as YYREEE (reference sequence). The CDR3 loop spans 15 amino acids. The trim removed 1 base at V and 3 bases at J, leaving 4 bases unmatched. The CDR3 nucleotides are TGTGCCAGCAGCTTGTGGAGACTAGCGGAAGAGACCCAGTACTTC. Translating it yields CASSLWRLAEETQYF.